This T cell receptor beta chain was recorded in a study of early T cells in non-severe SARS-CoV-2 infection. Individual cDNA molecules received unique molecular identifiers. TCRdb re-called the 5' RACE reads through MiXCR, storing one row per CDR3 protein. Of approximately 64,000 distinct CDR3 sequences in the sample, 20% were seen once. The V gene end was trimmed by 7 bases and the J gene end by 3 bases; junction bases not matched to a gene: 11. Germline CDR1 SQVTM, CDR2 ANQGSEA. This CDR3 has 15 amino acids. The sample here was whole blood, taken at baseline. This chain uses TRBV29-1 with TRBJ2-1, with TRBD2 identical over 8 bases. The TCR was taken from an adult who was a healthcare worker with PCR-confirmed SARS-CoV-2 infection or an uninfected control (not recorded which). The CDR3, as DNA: TGCAGCGCAGGCTCGGCTAGCGGGTACTACAATGAGCAGTTCTTC. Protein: CSAGSASGYYNEQFF.